The 5 T cell receptor beta chains given below trace back to one sample, sequenced in a study of shared clonotypes between healthy human individuals. Assay: immunoSEQ multiplex PCR; the TCRdb copy retains only in-frame clones and omits some. The table has about 460,000 clones, roughly four fifths seen once; the top ten hold around 11%. Sequenced sample: PBMCs. These receptors were collected from a woman in her forties in good health. Some clones in this sample may be carry-over from other donors' samples.

About this clone itself: A far larger clone is off by one base, so a read error is likely. The same CDR3 arises from other DNA sequences in this sample as well. The J gene is TRBJ1-3, the V gene TRBV28; D uncertain. The V gene's germline CDR1 is MDHEN and CDR2 SYDVKM. With 3 bases removed from V and 8 bases from J, the gap between germline ends came to 11 bases. There are 13 residues in the CDR3. CDR3 sequence: CASSLRPFDTIYF. The CDR3 bases are TGTGCCAGCAGTTTGAGGCCCTTCGACACCATATATTTT.

This clone was seen just once. This chain connects TRBV9 to TRBJ2-7, with TRBD2 identical over 11 bases. CDR1 and CDR2 (germline): SGDLS, YYNGEE. Unmatched junction bases numbered 5, after V lost 0 bases and J lost 6 bases. This CDR3 region has 15 residues. Here the CDR3 reads CASSVGGTSGSEQYF. CDR3 bases: TGTGCCAGCAGCGTAGGTGGAACTAGCGGGAGCGAGCAGTACTTC.

The chain links TRBV30 to TRBJ2-7, with unresolved D. The CDR3 consists of 13 residues. Trimming left V 3 bases short and J 1 base short, with 10 bases between. Germline assignment: CDR1 GTSNPN and CDR2 SVGIG (reference sequence). This CDR3 reads CAWRLIQSYEQYF. CDR3 nucleotides: TGTGCCTGGAGGCTTATTCAGTCCTACGAGCAGTACTTC.

The chain is built from TRBV9 and TRBJ2-2; 8 bases agree with TRBD2. Germline values: CDR1 SGDLS, CDR2 YYNGEE. The V segment lost 3 bases and the J segment 5 bases; nucleotides outside the gene matches: 6. The CDR3 has 15 residues. The CDR3 sequence is CASSARLALTGELFF. CDR3 coding DNA: TGTGCCAGCAGCGCCAGACTAGCGCTTACCGGGGAGCTGTTTTTT.

The chain employs TRBV30 and TRBJ2-7; D tentatively reads TRBD1 or TRBD2 (6 bases each). CDR1 GTSNPN and CDR2 SVGIG come from the germline V gene (reference sequence). V was trimmed by 3 bases and J by 6 bases, leaving 24 bases between them. This CDR3 contains 16 residues. CDR3 in DNA: TGTGCCTGGAGGGAACCCTTACAGGGAGGTCGGGGCGAGCAGTACTTC. Translating it yields CAWREPLQGGRGEQYF.